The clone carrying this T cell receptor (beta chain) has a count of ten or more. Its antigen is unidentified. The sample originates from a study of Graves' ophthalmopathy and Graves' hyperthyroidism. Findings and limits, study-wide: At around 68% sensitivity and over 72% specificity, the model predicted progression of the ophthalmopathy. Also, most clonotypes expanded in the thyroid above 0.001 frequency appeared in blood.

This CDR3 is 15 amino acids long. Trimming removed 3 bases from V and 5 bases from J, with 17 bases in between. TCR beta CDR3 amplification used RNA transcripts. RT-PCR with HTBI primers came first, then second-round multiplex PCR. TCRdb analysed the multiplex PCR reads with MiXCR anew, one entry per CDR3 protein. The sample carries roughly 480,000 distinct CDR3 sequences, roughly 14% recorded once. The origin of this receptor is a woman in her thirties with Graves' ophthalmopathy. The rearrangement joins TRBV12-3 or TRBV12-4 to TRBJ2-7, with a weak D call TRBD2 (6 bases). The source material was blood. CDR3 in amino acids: CASSLVRRGRDEQYF. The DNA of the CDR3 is TGTGCCAGCAGTTTGGTCAGGAGGGGACGGGACGAGCAGTACTTC.